The sequence of this T cell receptor (beta chain) was determined in a study of T cells in Graves' hyperthyroidism and ophthalmopathy. This clonotype appeared a single time. Germline V gene sequence: CDR1 SEHNR, CDR2 FQNEAQ (reference sequence). CDR3 length equals 17 residues. Germline trimming cut 5 bases from V and 5 bases from J; bases unmatched to any gene: 12. It was RNA transcripts that yielded the amplified TCR beta CDR3 regions. HTBI primers were the set used in a first-round RT-PCR of the TCR CDR3. TCRdb used MiXCR to reprocess the multiplex PCR reads, holding one entry per CDR3 protein. The sample shows around 420,000 distinct CDR3 sequences, 15% to 18% of them seen only once. Over 18 months, lack of ophthalmopathy progression marked Graves' hyperthyroidism as stable. Diagnosis relied on clinical symptoms, serum thyroxine and TRAb, thyroid ultrasound and orbital computed tomography.

The sample comprised blood. The rearrangement uses TRBV7-9 and TRBJ2-2, with 9 bases aligning to TRBD2. This TCR was sampled from a woman aged 18-30 years with Graves' hyperthyroidism. The CDR3 sequence is CASSEGGLAGQTGELFF. CDR3 DNA: TGTGCCAGCAGCGAGGGGGGTCTAGCGGGACAAACCGGGGAGCTGTTTTTT.